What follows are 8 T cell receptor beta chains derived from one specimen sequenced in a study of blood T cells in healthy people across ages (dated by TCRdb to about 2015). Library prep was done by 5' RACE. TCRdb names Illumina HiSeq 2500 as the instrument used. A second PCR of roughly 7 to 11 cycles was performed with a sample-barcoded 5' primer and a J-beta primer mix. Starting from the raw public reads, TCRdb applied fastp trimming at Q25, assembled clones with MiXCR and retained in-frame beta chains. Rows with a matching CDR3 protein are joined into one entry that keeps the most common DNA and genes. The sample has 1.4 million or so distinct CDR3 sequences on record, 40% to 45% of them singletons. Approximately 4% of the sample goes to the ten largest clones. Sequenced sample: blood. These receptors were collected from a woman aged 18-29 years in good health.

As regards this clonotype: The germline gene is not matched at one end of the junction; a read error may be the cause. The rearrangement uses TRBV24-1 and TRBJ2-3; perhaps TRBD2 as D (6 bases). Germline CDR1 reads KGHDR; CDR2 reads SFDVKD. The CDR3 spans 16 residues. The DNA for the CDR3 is TGTGCCACCAGTGGCGGGACGGGGAGGACGACAGATACACAGTATTTT. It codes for CATSGGTGRTTDTQYF.

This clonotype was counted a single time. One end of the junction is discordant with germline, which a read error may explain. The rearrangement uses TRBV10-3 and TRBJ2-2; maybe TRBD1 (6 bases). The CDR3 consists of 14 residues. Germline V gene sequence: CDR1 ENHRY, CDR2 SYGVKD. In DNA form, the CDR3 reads TGTGCCATCGGGACACTTCAGAACGCCGGGGAGCTGTTTTTT. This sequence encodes CAIGTLQNAGELFF.

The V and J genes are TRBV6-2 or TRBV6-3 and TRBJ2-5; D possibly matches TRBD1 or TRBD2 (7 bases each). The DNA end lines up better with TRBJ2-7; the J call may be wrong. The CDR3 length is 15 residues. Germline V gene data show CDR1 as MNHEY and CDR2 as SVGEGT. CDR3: CASSWGGTASDEQYF. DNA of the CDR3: TGTGCCAGCAGTTGGGGAGGGACAGCTAGCGACGAGCAGTACTTC.

The CDR3: CAISDTGTSDERYF. CDR3 in DNA: TGTGCCATCAGTGACACAGGGACCAGCGACGAGCGGTACTTC. The chain joins TRBV10-3 to TRBJ2-4, with D possibly matching TRBD1 (6 bases). V was pared by 3 bases and J by 15 bases, with 21 bases between. This CDR3 spans 14 amino acids. Germline V gene data show CDR1 as ENHRY and CDR2 as SYGVKD.

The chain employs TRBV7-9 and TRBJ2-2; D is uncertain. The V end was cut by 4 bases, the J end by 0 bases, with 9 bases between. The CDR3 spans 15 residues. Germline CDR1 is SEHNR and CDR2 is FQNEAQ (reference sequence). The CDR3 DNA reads TGTGCCAGCAGCTCCCAGCGCGCGAACACCGGGGAGCTGTTTTTT. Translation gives CASSSQRANTGELFF. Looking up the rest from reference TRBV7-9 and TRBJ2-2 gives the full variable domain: DTGVSQNPRHKITKRGQNVTFRCDPISEHNRLYWYRQTLGQGPEFLTYFQNEAQLEKSRLLSDRFSAERPKGSFSTLEIQRTEQGDSAMYLCASSSQRANTGELFFGEGSRLTVL.

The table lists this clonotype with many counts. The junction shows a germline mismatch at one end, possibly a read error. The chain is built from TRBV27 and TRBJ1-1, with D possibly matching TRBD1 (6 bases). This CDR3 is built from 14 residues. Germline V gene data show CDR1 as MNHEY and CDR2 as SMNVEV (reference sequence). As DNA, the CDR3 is TGTGCCAGCAGCTTATCAGGGGTGAACACTGAAGCTTTCTTT. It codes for CASSLSGVNTEAFF.

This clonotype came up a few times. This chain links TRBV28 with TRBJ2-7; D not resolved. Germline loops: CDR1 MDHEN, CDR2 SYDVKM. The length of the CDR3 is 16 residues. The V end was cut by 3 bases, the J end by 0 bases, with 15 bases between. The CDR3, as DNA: TGTGCCAGCAGTTTCCCCCACAGCTACCCCTCCTACGAGCAGTACTTC. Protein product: CASSFPHSYPSYEQYF. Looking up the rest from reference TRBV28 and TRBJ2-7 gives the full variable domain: DVKVTQSSRYLVKRTGEKVFLECVQDMDHENMFWYRQDPGLGLRLIYFSYDVKMKEKGDIPEGYSVSREKKERFSLILESASTNQTSMYLCASSFPHSYPSYEQYFGPGTRLTVT.

CDR3: CASSLASTYNEQFF. CDR3 sequence (DNA): TGTGCCAGCAGCTTAGCGAGTACGTACAATGAGCAGTTCTTC. The chain joins TRBV7-2 to TRBJ2-1, with D hard to call. The CDR3 sequence is 14 residues long. Germline V lookup: CDR1 SGHTA, CDR2 FQGNSA. V lost 0 bases and J lost 4, with 7 bases in between.